This T cell receptor (beta chain) was identified in a study of graft-versus-host responses after intestinal transplantation. Across the whole study: Each recipient received anti-thymocyte globulin induction, then tacrolimus and steroids for about 3 years. Regarding the study as a whole: GvH clones turned up in recipient marrow; some had shown up first in ileum or blood. Allografts of patients with graft-donor T cell macrochimerism showed high graft-versus-host to host-versus-graft clone ratios. Early after transplant, HvG declines were associated with peak levels of circulating GvH clones.

A note on this clone: What it recognizes is unknown.

The CDR3 contains 15 residues. CDR1 is SQVTM, CDR2 ANQGSEA, per germline. Germline trimming cut 2 bases from V and 2 bases from J; bases unmatched to any gene: 5. Assay: immunoSEQ multiplex PCR; the TCRdb copy retains only in-frame clones and omits some. The profile covers roughly 120,000 clones, with about 92% appearing a single time and about 0.25% taken by the ten largest. This receptor was taken from a human donor who was the organ donor for an intestinal transplant. This rearrangement joins TRBV29-1 to TRBJ2-3; 9 bases align to TRBD2. Material: unstimulated CD4+ T cells sorted from spleen or lymph node cells, obtained before transplant. CDR3 sequence: CSVEPSGINTDTQYF. The DNA for the CDR3 is TGCAGCGTTGAACCTAGCGGGATCAACACAGATACGCAGTATTTT.